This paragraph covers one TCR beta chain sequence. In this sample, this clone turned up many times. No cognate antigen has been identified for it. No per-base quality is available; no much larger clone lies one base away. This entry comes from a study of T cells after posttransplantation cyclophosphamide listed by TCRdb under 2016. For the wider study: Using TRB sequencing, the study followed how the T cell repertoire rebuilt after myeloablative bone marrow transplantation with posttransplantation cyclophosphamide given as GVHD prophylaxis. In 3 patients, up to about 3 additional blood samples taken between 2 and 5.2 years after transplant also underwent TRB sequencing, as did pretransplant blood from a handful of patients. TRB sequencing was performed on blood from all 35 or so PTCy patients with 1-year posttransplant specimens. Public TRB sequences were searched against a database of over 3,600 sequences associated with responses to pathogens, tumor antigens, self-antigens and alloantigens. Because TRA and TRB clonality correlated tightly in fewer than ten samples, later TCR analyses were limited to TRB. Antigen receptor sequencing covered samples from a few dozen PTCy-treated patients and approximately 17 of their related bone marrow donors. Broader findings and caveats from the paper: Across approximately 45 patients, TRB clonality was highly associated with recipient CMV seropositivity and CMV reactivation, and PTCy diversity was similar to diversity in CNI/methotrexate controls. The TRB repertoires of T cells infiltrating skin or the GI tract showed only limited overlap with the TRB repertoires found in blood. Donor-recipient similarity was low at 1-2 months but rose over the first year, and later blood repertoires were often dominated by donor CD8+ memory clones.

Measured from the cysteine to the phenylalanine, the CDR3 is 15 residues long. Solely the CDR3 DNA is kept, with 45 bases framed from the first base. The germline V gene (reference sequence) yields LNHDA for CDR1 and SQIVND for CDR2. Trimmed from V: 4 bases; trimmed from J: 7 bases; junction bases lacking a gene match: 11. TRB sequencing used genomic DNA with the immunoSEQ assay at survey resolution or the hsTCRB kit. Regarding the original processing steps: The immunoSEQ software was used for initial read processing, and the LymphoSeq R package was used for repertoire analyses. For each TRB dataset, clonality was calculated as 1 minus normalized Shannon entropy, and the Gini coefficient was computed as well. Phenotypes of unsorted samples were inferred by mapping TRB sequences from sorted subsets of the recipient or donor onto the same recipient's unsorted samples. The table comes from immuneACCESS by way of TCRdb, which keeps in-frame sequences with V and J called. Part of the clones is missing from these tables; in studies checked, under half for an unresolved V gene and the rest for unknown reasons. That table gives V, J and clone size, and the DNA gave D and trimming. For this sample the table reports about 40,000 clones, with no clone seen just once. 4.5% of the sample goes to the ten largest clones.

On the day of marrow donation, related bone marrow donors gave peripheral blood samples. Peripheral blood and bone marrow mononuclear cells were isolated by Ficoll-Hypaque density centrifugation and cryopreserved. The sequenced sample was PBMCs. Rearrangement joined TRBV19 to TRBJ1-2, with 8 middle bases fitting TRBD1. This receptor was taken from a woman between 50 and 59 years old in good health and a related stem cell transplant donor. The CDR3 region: CASSTHSDRVVGYTF. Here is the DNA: TGTGCCAGTAGTACACATTCGGACAGGGTCGTTGGCTACACCTTC.